The TCR beta chain described here comes from a study of shared clonotypes between healthy human individuals. Germline CDR1 ENHRY, CDR2 SYGVKD. Trimming left V 0 bases short and J 9 bases short, with 18 bases between. The CDR3 has 16 residues. Here immunoSEQ multiplex PCR was the method, and the copy in TCRdb shows in-frame clones only, minus some. The sample includes about 640,000 clones, roughly 70% of them seen just once. This sequence was found in a woman between 25 and 40 years old in good health. Sequencing input: memory CD4+ T cells sorted from blood. Stated subset: CD45RA-negative fraction. V gene TRBV10-3 combines with J gene TRBJ2-1; the D gene is possibly TRBD1 (6 bases). In DNA form, the CDR3 reads TGTGCCATCAGTGAGTCCTCAGGGGATCACCGGGGTGAGCAGTTCTTC. Its protein is CAISESSGDHRGEQFF.